The sample holds one count of the clone carrying this TCR beta chain. The record originates from a study of blood T cell repertoires in COVID-19. Study background: Acute and convalescent COVID-19 samples came from the United States, Italy and Spain. Nucleic acid was either cDNA or gDNA, and it came from T cells, B-cell-depleted T cells, or PBMCs.

CDR3 length: 13 amino acids. Trimming took 0 bases from V and 2 from J, leaving 5 bases between them. Germline V gives CDR1 SGHNT, CDR2 YYREEE (reference sequence). Original processing notes: It was from reference gene primer amplification that nucleated cell counts were estimated. Assay: immunoSEQ multiplex PCR; the TCRdb copy retains only in-frame clones and omits some. V, J and clone size derive from that table, while D and trimming were established from the DNA sequence. The table shows roughly 40,000 clones, with around nine tenths occurring only once. The rearrangement links TRBV5-4 to TRBJ1-1, with unresolved D. The clonotype comes from a human donor in a cohort sampled during active COVID-19. Sequenced sample: peripheral blood. The CDR3 loop reads CASSLAGNTEAFF. The CDR3 DNA reads as TGTGCCAGCAGCTTGGCAGGTAACACTGAAGCTTTCTTT.